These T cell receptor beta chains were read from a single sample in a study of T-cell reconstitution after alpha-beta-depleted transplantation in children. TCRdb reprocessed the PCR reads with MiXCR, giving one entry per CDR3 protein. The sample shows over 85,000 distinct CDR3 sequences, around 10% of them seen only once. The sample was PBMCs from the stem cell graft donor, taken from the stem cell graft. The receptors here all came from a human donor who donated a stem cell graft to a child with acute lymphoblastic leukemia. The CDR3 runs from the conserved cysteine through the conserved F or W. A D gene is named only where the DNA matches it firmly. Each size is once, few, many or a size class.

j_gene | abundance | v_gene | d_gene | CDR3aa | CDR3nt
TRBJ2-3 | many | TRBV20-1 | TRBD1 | CSAPGQFGPGDTQYF | TGCAGTGCCCCGGGACAGTTCGGACCGGGAGATACGCAGTATTTT
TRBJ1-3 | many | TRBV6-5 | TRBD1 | CASSSTGEGGNTIYF | TGTGCCAGCAGTTCTACAGGGGAAGGTGGAAACACCATATATTTT
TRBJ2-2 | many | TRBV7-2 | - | CASSSRGRILGTGELFF | TGTGCCAGCAGCTCCCGGGGACGGATCTTAGGGACCGGGGAGCTGTTTTTT
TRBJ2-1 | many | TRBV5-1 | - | CASSSQPNSYNEQFF | TGCGCCAGCAGTAGCCAACCCAACTCCTACAATGAGCAGTTCTTC
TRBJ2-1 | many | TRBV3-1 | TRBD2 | CASRRGGATYNEQFF | TGTGCCAGCAGACGCGGGGGGGCCACCTACAATGAGCAGTTCTTC
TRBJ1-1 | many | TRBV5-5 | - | CASSLEVLDTAYTEAFF | TGTGCCAGCAGCTTGGAAGTTTTAGACACGGCTTACACTGAAGCTTTCTTT
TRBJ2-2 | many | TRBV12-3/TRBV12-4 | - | CASNLRGSTGELFF | TGTGCCAGCAACTTACGGGGGTCCACCGGGGAGCTGTTTTTT
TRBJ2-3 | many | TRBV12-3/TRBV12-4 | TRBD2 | CASTPLAGGSRGTDTQYF | TGTGCCAGCACCCCCTTAGCGGGGGGGAGTCGAGGCACAGATACGCAGTATTTT
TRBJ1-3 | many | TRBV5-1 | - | CASSTSPASSGNTIYF | TGCGCCAGCAGCACTAGTCCGGCAAGCTCTGGAAACACCATATATTTT
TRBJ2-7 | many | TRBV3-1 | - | CASSRQQGYEQYF | TGTGCCAGCAGCCGCCAACAGGGTTACGAGCAGTACTTC
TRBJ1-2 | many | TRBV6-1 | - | CASSPPEGSYGYTF | TGTGCCAGCAGTCCACCTGAGGGGAGCTATGGCTACACCTTC